The present entry profiles one T cell receptor (beta chain) with its context. Its antigen remains unidentified. The V end lost 3 bases, the J end lost 0 bases, and 11 bases lay between the germline ends. CDR1 is SGDLS, CDR2 YYNGEE, per germline. The CDR3 contains 15 residues. The data were taken from a study of vaccination effects on CD4 cells after COVID-19. Culturing for more than 9 days preceded CD4+ T cell isolation. By PCR, the person was confirmed to have had SARS-CoV-2 infection between March and December 2020. Findings and caveats of the study: No early post-infection timepoints were available in the study, which also included few convalescent patients.

The repertoire was sequenced with immunoSEQ multiplex PCR; TCRdb's copy has only in-frame clones and lacks some. The sample holds 40,000 to 55,000 clones; around 74% are singletons and the top ten take about 9%. The rearrangement uses TRBV9 and TRBJ2-3; perhaps TRBD2 as D (6 bases). Here the sequenced sample was CD4+ T cells from PBMCs cultured without peptide, taken before COVID-19 vaccination. This TCR was sampled from a human donor who had a prior SARS-CoV-2 infection. The CDR3 is CASSERAQSTDTQYF. Written as DNA, the CDR3 is TGTGCCAGCAGCGAGCGGGCCCAGAGCACAGATACGCAGTATTTT.